A single sample gave rise to the 18 T cell receptor beta chains below, sequenced in a study of T cell changes during pregnancy in multiple sclerosis. The assay was immunoSEQ multiplex PCR, and TCRdb's table has in-frame clones only and misses some. The data show about 110,000 clones, with under 95% seen just once and less than 2% held by the top ten. The sequencing here drew on peripheral blood, taken before pregnancy. Receptor source: a female donor with multiple sclerosis, enrolled in a pregnancy study.

V and J are TRBV6-5 and TRBJ1-4; TRBD1 matches 8 bases. The CDR3 runs 13 residues. Losses at the gene ends were 7 bases for V and 7 bases for J; bases not matched to a gene: 5. Germline CDR1 MNHEY, CDR2 SVGAGI. The CDR3 DNA sequence: TGTGCCAGCAAGGACAGGGTGGGTGAAAAACTGTTTTTT. Translation: CASKDRVGEKLFF.

This clone was seen just once. This CDR3 is CAWSPPGTGGNEQFF. CDR3 in DNA: TGTGCCTGGAGTCCTCCGGGGACAGGGGGGAATGAGCAGTTCTTC. The rearrangement links TRBV30 to TRBJ2-1; 11 nucleotides line up with TRBD1. V lost 2 bases, J lost 7 bases, and 7 bases stayed unmatched. CDR1 and CDR2 from the germline V gene are GTSNPN and SVGIG (reference sequence). The CDR3 has 15 amino acids. Supplemented by reference TRBV30 and TRBJ2-1, the full variable domain reads SQTIHQWPATLVQPVGSPLSLECTVEGTSNPNLYWYRQAAGRGLQLLFYSVGIGQISSEVPQNLSASRPQDRQFILSSKKLLLSDSGFYLCAWSPPGTGGNEQFFGPGTRLTVL.

The chain employs TRBV2 and TRBJ1-1; TRBD1 is a possible D gene (5 bases). Per germline, CDR1 SNHLY and CDR2 FYNNEI. The CDR3 contains 15 residues. V was shortened by 6 bases and J by 4 bases, with 18 bases between the two germline ends. The DNA for the CDR3 is TGTGCCAGCAGCCCAGGGCGGGGCCCAGGCACTGAAGCTTTCTTT. Amino acids: CASSPGRGPGTEAFF.

The rearrangement joins TRBV6-5 to TRBJ2-7; 7 nucleotides match TRBD1. J lost 1 base, V lost 0 bases, and 3 bases had no gene match. The CDR3 is 15 residues long. Looked up from germline, CDR1 is MNHEY and CDR2 is SVGAGI. CDR3 coding DNA: TGTGCCAGCAGTTACTCGAGGGGGCAATCCTACGAGCAGTACTTC. This encodes CASSYSRGQSYEQYF.

The chain is built from TRBV7-9 and TRBJ2-7, with D maybe TRBD2 (6 bases). Germline V gene lookup returns CDR1 SEHNR and CDR2 FQNEAQ (reference sequence). V was cut by 5 bases and J by 5 bases, with 16 bases left in between. This CDR3 spans 14 amino acids. In DNA form, the CDR3 reads TGTGCCAGCAGCGGCGGGACCGCGCCAAACGAGCAGTACTTC. Translation: CASSGGTAPNEQYF.

In this sample, this clone turned up once. This chain connects TRBV27 to TRBJ1-2; 7 bases agree with TRBD1. Trimming cost V 0 bases and J 1 base; bases outside gene matches: 2. This CDR3 contains 15 residues. The V gene's germline CDR1 is MNHEY and CDR2 SMNVEV (reference sequence). The CDR3 sequence is CASSLSAGGNYGYTF. The CDR3 nucleotides read TGTGCCAGCAGTTTATCCGCAGGGGGTAACTATGGCTACACCTTC.

J is TRBJ2-1 and V is TRBV5-1; D not certain. Germline V gene data show CDR1 as SGHRS and CDR2 as YFSETQ. Between the trimmed V and J ends, which lost 2 bases and 0 bases, there was a span of 6 bases. This CDR3 is 14 amino acids long. CDR3 in amino acids: CASSLDFSYNEQFF. The CDR3 DNA reads TGCGCCAGCAGCTTAGACTTCTCCTACAATGAGCAGTTCTTC. The full variable domain, completed using reference TRBV5-1 and TRBJ2-1, is KAGVTQTPRYLIKTRGQQVTLSCSPISGHRSVSWYQQTPGQGLQFLFEYFSETQRNKGNFPGRFSGRQFSNSRSEMNVSTLELGDSALYLCASSLDFSYNEQFFGPGTRLTVL.

The chain joins TRBV4-1 to TRBJ2-5; D remains ambiguous. The CDR3 runs to 13 residues. V lost 3 bases and J lost 3, with 8 bases in between. The germline V gene encodes CDR1 MGHRA and CDR2 YSYEKL. The DNA of the CDR3 is TGCGCCAGCAGCCATGCCCGAGAAGAGACCCAGTACTTC. It yields the protein CASSHAREETQYF.

This clone was counted only a few times. The V call is TRBV11-2, the J call TRBJ1-1; 8 bases agree with TRBD1. Trimming removed 5 bases from V and 0 bases from J; junction bases left unmatched: 8. The germline gives CDR1 SGHAT, CDR2 FQNNGV. This CDR3 has 16 amino acids. Here the CDR3 reads CASSPSRTGLNTEAFF. CDR3 bases: TGTGCCAGCAGCCCTTCTCGGACAGGGTTGAACACTGAAGCTTTCTTT.

V usage is TRBV6-1 and J usage is TRBJ2-1; TRBD2 agrees at 9 bases. The junction had 6 bases not matched to a gene; V was cut back by 5 bases and J by 4 bases. CDR1 is MNHNS, CDR2 SASEGT, per germline. The CDR3 loop spans 15 amino acids. The CDR3 here is CASSTGLAGYNEQFF. In nucleotides, the CDR3 is TGTGCCAGCAGTACAGGGCTAGCGGGGTACAATGAGCAGTTCTTC.

V is TRBV4-1 and J is TRBJ2-1; 8 bases line up with TRBD2. Trimming took 2 bases from V and 4 from J; bases not matched to a gene: 7. The CDR3 is 16 residues long. CDR1 MGHRA and CDR2 YSYEKL come from the germline V gene. The CDR3 DNA sequence: TGCGCCAGCAGCCAAACTATCCGGGAGGGGTACAATGAGCAGTTCTTC. Its protein product is CASSQTIREGYNEQFF.

The J gene is TRBJ1-4, the V gene TRBV30; tentative D call: TRBD1 (5 bases). This CDR3 is built from 14 residues. Between the trimmed V and J ends, which lost 0 bases and 8 bases, there was a span of 13 bases. Germline-derived CDR1 and CDR2 are GTSNPN and SVGIG (reference sequence). CDR3 sequence: CAWSVHGGEEKLFF. CDR3 bases: TGTGCCTGGAGTGTACATGGAGGGGAGGAAAAACTGTTTTTT.

The chain carries TRBV28 and TRBJ2-4; the D is unclear. The CDR3 has 15 amino acids. V was trimmed by 5 bases and J by 2 bases, leaving 13 bases between them. Germline V CDR1 and CDR2: MDHEN, SYDVKM. CDR3 sequence: CASSARSLTKNIQYF. In nucleotides, the CDR3 is TGTGCCAGCAGTGCTAGGAGTTTGACCAAAAACATTCAGTACTTC.

V gene TRBV7-2 combines with J gene TRBJ2-1; maybe TRBD1 (6 bases). V lost 5 bases and J 8 bases, leaving 19 bases between the germline ends. Germline CDR1 SGHTA, CDR2 FQGNSA. The CDR3 spans 15 residues. The CDR3 bases are TGTGCCAGCAGCACCCGAGGGGGTGAAAGGGATGAGCAGTTCTTC. The encoded protein is CASSTRGGERDEQFF.

V is TRBV5-1 and J is TRBJ2-1; 7 nucleotides agree with TRBD1. CDR3 length: 16 residues. Trimming at V came to 2 bases and at J to 2 bases, leaving 7 bases not matched to a gene. From germline, CDR1 is SGHRS and CDR2 YFSETQ. CDR3 sequence reads: CASSLHRQGAYNEQFF. The CDR3 nucleotides read TGCGCCAGCAGCTTACACCGACAGGGCGCCTACAATGAGCAGTTCTTC.

The gene calls are TRBV6-6 and TRBJ2-7; 9 nucleotides match TRBD1. Germline CDR1 reads MNHNY; CDR2 reads SVGAGI (reference sequence). With 4 bases clipped from V and 6 bases from J, the junction kept 7 bases outside the gene matches. The CDR3 sequence is 14 residues long. In DNA, the CDR3 is TGTGCCAGCAGTTCACCGGGACAGGGACGCGAGCAGTACTTC. Translated: CASSSPGQGREQYF.

This chain links TRBV4-1 with TRBJ2-5, with D uncertain. There are 14 residues in the CDR3. Trimming pared 0 bases from V and 5 bases from J, leaving 10 bases between. CDR1 is MGHRA and CDR2 is YSYEKL in the germline V gene. The CDR3 sequence is CASSQDSGTETQYF. The DNA for the CDR3 is TGCGCCAGCAGCCAAGATTCGGGTACGGAGACCCAGTACTTC.

The V gene is TRBV11-3, the J gene TRBJ2-1, with TRBD2 matching 11 bases. The CDR3 has 15 residues. Per germline, CDR1 SGHNT and CDR2 YENEEA. V lost 3 bases, J lost 7 bases, and 5 bases stayed unmatched. CDR3 DNA sequence: TGTGCCAGCAGCTTCCGACTAGCGGGGCCAAATGAGCAGTTCTTC. Residues: CASSFRLAGPNEQFF.